Sequencing of this T cell receptor beta chain was carried out in a study of T cell responses to AZD1222 COVID-19 vaccine. General study findings and limits: Seropositivity was recorded at baseline in only a handful of AZD1222 recipients. Spike-specific TCR breadth and depth were elevated following two AZD1222 doses. Scientists sampled the repertoires only once the peak T cell response had passed. Reports say nearly half of spike-specific TCRs go after unmutated variant regions.

TCRdb's copy holds only in-frame clones and misses some; the assay was immunoSEQ multiplex PCR. The sample includes about 150,000 clones, roughly 90% of them seen just once. As for this clone: Antigen specificity is unknown.

V was cut by 4 bases and J by 8 bases, with 20 bases left in between. From germline, CDR1 is SGHVS and CDR2 FNYEAQ. The CDR3 extends over 15 amino acids. Sequencing was performed on peripheral blood, taken on day 0 of AZD1222 vaccination. This TCR came from an adult in good health. The genes are TRBV7-6 and TRBJ1-1; D perhaps matches TRBD1 (6 bases). In DNA, the CDR3 is TGTGCCAGCAGCTCGAGGGGGGATGAGACAGTAGAAGCTTTCTTT. Its translation: CASSSRGDETVEAFF.